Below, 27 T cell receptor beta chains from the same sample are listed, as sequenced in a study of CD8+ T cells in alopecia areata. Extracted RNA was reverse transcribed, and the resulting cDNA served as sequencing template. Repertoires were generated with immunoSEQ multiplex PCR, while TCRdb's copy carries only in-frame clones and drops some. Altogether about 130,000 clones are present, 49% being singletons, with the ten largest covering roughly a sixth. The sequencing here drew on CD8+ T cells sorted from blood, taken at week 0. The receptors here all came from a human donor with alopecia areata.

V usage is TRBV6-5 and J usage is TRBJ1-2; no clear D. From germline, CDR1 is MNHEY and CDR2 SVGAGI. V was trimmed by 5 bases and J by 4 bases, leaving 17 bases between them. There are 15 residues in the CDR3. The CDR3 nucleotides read TGTGCCAGCAGTCCGTCGACGGCGCTCGCCTATGGCTACACCTTC. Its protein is CASSPSTALAYGYTF.

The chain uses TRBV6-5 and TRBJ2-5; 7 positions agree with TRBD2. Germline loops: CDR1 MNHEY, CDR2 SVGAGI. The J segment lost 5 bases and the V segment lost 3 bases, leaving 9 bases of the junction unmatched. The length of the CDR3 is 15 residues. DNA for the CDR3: TGTGCCAGCAGTTATACTGGGCTAGCGGCGGAGACCCAGTACTTC. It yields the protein CASSYTGLAAETQYF.

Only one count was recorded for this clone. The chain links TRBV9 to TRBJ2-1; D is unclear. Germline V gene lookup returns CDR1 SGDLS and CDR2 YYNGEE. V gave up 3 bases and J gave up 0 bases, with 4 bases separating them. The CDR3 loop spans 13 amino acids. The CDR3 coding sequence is TGTGCCAGCAGCGAAGACTCCTACAATGAGCAGTTCTTC. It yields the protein CASSEDSYNEQFF.

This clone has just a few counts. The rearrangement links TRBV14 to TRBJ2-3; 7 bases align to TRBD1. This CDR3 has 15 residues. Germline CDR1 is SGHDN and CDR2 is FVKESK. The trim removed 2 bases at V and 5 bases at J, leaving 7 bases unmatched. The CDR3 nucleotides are TGTGCCAGCAGCCAAACTAGACAGGGACGAGATACGCAGTATTTT. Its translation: CASSQTRQGRDTQYF.

The CDR3 region has the DNA TGCGCCAGCAGCCAAGATCTGGGGGGGAGCTACAATGAGCAGTTCTTC. Its translation is CASSQDLGGSYNEQFF. The chain has TRBV4-3 and TRBJ2-1, with 7 nucleotides matching TRBD2. This CDR3 is 16 amino acids long. Looked up from germline, CDR1 is LGHNA and CDR2 is YSLEER. Trimming took 0 bases from V and 3 from J; bases not matched to a gene: 5.

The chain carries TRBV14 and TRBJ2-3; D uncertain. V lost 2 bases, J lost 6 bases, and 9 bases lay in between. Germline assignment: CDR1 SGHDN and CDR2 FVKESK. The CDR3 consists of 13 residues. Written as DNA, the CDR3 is TGTGCCAGCAGCCAAATTCACGGGGATACGCAGTATTTT. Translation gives CASSQIHGDTQYF.

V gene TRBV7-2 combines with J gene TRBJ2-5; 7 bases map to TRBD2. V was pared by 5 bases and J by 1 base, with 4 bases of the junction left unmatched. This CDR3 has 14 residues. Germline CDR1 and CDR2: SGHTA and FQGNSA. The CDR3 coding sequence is TGTGCCAGCAGCGAAAGCGGGGTCCAAGAGACCCAGTACTTC. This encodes CASSESGVQETQYF.

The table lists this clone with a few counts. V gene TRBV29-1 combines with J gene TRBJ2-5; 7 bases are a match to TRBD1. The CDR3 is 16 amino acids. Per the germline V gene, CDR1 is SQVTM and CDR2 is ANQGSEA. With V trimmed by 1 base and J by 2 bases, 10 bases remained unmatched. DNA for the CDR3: TGCAGCGTTGAAGCTTACAGGGGAATCGGGCAAGAGACCCAGTACTTC. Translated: CSVEAYRGIGQETQYF.

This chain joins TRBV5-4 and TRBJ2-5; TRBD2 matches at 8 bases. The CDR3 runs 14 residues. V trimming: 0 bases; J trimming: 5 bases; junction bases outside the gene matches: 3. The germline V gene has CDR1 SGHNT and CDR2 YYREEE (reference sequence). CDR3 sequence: CASSLAGGRETQYF. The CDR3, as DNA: TGTGCCAGCAGCTTGGCGGGGGGGCGGGAGACCCAGTACTTC.

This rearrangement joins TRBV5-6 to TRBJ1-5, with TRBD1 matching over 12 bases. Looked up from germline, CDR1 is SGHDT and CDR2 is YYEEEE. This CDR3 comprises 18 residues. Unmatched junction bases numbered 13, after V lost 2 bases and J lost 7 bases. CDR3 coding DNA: TGTGCCAGCAGCTTATTGAGCCGGGACAGGGGGCGCGGACAGCCCCAGCATTTT. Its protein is CASSLLSRDRGRGQPQHF.

DNA of the CDR3: TGTGCCAGCAGTGATGCGGGGGGACTTTACGAGCAGTACTTC. This sequence encodes CASSDAGGLYEQYF. The chain combines TRBV6-1 with TRBJ2-7, with 8 bases matching TRBD2. Trimming cost V 3 bases and J 4 bases; bases outside gene matches: 5. The CDR3 loop spans 14 amino acids. Germline-derived CDR1 and CDR2 are MNHNS and SASEGT.

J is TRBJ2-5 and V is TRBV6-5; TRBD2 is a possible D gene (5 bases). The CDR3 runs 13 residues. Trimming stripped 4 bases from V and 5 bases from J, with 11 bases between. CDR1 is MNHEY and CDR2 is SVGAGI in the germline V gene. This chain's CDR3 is CASSFGIVETQYF. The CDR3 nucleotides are TGTGCCAGCAGTTTCGGGATTGTGGAGACCCAGTACTTC.

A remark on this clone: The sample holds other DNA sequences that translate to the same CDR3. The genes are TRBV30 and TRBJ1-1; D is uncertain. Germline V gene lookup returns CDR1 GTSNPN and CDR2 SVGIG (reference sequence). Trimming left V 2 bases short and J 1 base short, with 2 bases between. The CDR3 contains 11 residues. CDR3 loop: CAWSRNTEAFF. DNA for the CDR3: TGTGCCTGGAGTAGGAACACTGAAGCTTTCTTT.

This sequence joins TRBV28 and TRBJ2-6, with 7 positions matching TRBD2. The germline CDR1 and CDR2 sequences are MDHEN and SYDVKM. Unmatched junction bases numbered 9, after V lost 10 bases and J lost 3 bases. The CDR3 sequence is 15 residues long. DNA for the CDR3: TGTGCCACCGAGTTGGGAGGGATTGGGGCCAACGTCCTGACTTTC. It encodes CATELGGIGANVLTF.

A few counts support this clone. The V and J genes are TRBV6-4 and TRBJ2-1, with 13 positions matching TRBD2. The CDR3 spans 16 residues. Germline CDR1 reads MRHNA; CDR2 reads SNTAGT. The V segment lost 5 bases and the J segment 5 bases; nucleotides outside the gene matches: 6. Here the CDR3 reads CASSKTGTSGDNEQFF. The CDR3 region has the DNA TGTGCCAGCAGTAAAACCGGGACTAGCGGGGACAATGAGCAGTTCTTC.

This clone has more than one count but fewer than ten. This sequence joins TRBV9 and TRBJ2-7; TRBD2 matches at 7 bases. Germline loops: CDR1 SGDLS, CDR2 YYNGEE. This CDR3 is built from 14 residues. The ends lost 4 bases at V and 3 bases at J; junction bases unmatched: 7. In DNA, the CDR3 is TGTGCCAGCAGCCCACAGACTAGCTTCTACGAGCAGTACTTC. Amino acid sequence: CASSPQTSFYEQYF.

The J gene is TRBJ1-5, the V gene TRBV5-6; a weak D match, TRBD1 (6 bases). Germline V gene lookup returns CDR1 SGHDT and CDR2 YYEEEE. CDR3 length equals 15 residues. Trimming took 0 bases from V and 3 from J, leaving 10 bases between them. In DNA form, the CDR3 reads TGTGCCAGCAGCTTGGCCGGGACAATCAATCAGCCCCAGCATTTT. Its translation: CASSLAGTINQPQHF.

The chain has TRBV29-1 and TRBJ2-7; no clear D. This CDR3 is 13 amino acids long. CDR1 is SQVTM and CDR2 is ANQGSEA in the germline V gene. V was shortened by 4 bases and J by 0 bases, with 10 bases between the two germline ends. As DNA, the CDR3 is TGCAGCGTTGGGCCTCCTCACTCCTACGAGCAGTACTTC. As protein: CSVGPPHSYEQYF.

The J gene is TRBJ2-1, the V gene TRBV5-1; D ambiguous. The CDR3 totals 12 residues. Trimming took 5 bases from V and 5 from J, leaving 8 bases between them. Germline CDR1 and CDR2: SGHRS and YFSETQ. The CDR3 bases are TGCGCCAGCAGGATGCGCAACAATGAGCAGTTCTTC. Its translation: CASRMRNNEQFF.

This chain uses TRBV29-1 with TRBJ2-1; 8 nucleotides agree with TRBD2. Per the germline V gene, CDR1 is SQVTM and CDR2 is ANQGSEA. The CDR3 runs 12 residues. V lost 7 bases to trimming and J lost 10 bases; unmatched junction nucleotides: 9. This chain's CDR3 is CSAPRRGVEQFF. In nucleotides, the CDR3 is TGCAGCGCCCCCCGGCGGGGGGTGGAGCAGTTCTTC.

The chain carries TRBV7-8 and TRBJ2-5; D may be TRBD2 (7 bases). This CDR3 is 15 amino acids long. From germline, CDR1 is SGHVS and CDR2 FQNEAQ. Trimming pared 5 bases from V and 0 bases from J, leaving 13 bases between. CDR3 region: CASSRGGEYQETQYF. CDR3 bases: TGTGCCAGCAGCCGCGGGGGCGAGTACCAAGAGACCCAGTACTTC.

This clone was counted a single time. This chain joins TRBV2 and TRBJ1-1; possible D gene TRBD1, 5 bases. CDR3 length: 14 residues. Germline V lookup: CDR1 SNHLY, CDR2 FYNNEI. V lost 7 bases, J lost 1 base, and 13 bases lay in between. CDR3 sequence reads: CASTGESRNTEAFF. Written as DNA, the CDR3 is TGTGCCAGCACGGGGGAGTCCCGGAACACTGAAGCTTTCTTT. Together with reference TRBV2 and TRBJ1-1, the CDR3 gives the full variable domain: EPEVTQTPSHQVTQMGQEVILRCVPISNHLYFYWYRQILGQKVEFLVSFYNNEISEKSEIFDDQFSVERPDGSNFTLKIRSTKLEDSAMYFCASTGESRNTEAFFGQGTRLTVV.

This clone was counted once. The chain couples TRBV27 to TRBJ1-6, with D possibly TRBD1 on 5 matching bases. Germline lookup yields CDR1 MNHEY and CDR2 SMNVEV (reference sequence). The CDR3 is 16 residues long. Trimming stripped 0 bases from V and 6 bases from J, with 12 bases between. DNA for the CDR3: TGTGCCAGCAGTTTATCCAACGGGGGGATTAATTCACCCCTCCACTTT. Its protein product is CASSLSNGGINSPLHF.

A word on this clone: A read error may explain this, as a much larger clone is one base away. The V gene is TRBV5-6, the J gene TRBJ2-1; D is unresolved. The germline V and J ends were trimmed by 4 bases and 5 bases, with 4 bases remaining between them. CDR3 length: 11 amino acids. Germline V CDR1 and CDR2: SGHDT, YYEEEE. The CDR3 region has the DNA TGTGCCAGCAGCGTAGACAATGAGCAGTTCTTC. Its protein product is CASSVDNEQFF.

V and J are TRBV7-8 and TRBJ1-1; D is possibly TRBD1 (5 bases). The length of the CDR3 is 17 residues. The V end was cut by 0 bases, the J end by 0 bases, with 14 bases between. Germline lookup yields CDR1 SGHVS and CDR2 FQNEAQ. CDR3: CASSLAQGWDLNTEAFF. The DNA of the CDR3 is TGTGCCAGCAGCTTAGCTCAGGGCTGGGATTTGAACACTGAAGCTTTCTTT.

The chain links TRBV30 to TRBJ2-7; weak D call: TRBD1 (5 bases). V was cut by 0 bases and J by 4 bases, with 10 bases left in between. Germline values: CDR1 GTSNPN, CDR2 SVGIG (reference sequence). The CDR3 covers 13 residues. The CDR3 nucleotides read TGTGCCTGGAGTGTTGACAGAGCATACGAGCAGTACTTC. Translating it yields CAWSVDRAYEQYF.

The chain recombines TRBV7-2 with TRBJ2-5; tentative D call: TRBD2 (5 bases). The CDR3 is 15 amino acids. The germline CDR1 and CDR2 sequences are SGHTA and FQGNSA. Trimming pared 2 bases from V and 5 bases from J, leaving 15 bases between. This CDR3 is CASSLIGNSAETQYF. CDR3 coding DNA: TGTGCCAGCAGCTTAATCGGGAATAGCGCGGAGACCCAGTACTTC. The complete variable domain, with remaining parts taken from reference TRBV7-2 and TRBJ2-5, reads GAGVSQSPSNKVTEKGKDVELRCDPISGHTALYWYRQSLGQGLEFLIYFQGNSAPDKSGLPSDRFSAERTGGSVSTLTIQRTQQEDSAVYLCASSLIGNSAETQYFGPGTRLLVL.